This passage covers 8 T cell receptor beta chains from one sample sequenced in a study of vaccination and CD4 T cells after COVID-19 (dated by TCRdb to between 2020 and 2023). These TCRs' antigens remain unknown. Library creation used PCR. The listed sequencing device is Illumina iSeq 100. TCR sequencing of DNA from cultured CD4+ T cells used the Oncomine TCR Beta short-read assay at the Johns Hopkins FTIC core. TCRdb itself trimmed the public reads at Q25 with fastp, ran MiXCR and retained productive beta chains. Duplicate CDR3 protein sequences are folded into a single record with the most common DNA and genes. The sample records around 15,000 distinct CDR3 sequences, about 40% of which are singletons. The ten largest clones represent under 25% of the sample. The sample's treatment or condition label, decoded: roughly nine-day PBMC culture with coronavirus spike peptide pools or control peptides (ViraFEST assay).

The source material was cultured CD4+ T cells from blood. These receptors originate from a human donor with COVID-19.

This clonotype came up a few times. The rearrangement uses TRBV15 and TRBJ1-5; D may be TRBD1 (6 bases). V lost 3 bases to trimming and J lost 0 bases, with 9 bases between them. CDR1 LNHNV and CDR2 YYDKDF come from the germline V gene (reference sequence). The CDR3 is 15 amino acids. This CDR3 reads CATSRDRHSNQPQHF. In DNA, the CDR3 is TGTGCCACCAGCAGGGACAGACATAGCAATCAGCCCCAGCATTTT.

The CDR3 DNA follows: TGCGCCAGCAGCACCTTGACAGGGACGTTCCAAGAGACCCAGTACTTC. The encoded protein is CASSTLTGTFQETQYF. The rearrangement links TRBV5-1 to TRBJ2-5; the match to TRBD1 covers 7 bases. Germline-derived CDR1 and CDR2 are SGHRS and YFSETQ. The CDR3 is 16 amino acids. The ends lost 4 bases at V and 1 base at J; junction bases unmatched: 10.

This clonotype showed up just a few times. The V and J genes are TRBV20-1 and TRBJ2-1; TRBD1 aligns across 8 bases. CDR1 is DFQATT and CDR2 is SNEGSKA in the germline V gene (reference sequence). This CDR3 contains 17 residues. Germline trimming cut 0 bases from V and 3 bases from J; bases unmatched to any gene: 10. CDR3 protein: CSARDLGTGGNYNEQFF. The CDR3 region has the DNA TGCAGTGCTAGAGATCTTGGGACAGGCGGGAACTACAATGAGCAGTTCTTC.

This chain connects TRBV11-2 to TRBJ2-1, with a possible D match to TRBD2 (5 bases). The V and J ends lost 1 base and 5 bases respectively, with 6 bases between them. The germline CDR1 and CDR2 sequences are SGHAT and FQNNGV. The CDR3 covers 13 residues. As DNA, the CDR3 is TGTGCCAGCAGCTTAGGACTAAACAATGAGCAGTTCTTC. It yields the protein CASSLGLNNEQFF.

The chain uses TRBV19 and TRBJ1-6, with D possibly being TRBD1 (6 bases). The CDR3 sequence is 16 residues long. V was clipped by 6 bases and J by 10 bases, with 22 bases between them. CDR1 and CDR2 from the germline V gene are LNHDA and SQIVND (reference sequence). The CDR3 spells CASRNNEGGGQSPLHF. The CDR3 DNA reads as TGTGCCAGTAGAAACAACGAGGGCGGGGGCCAATCACCCCTCCACTTT.

The chain links TRBV27 to TRBJ1-2, with D tentatively TRBD1 (5 bases). V was cut by 6 bases and J by 5 bases, with 13 bases left in between. There are 13 residues in the CDR3. CDR1 and CDR2 (germline): MNHEY, SMNVEV (reference sequence). CDR3 protein: CASSSGPIYGYTF. The CDR3 nucleotides are TGTGCCAGCAGCTCGGGACCAATATATGGCTACACCTTC.

The chain uses TRBV6-1 and TRBJ2-2; TRBD1 matches at 7 bases. Germline values: CDR1 MNHNS, CDR2 SASEGT. J lost 2 bases, V lost 6 bases, and 3 bases had no gene match. The CDR3 consists of 14 residues. CDR3 bases: TGTGCCAGCAGGAGGACAGGAAACACCGGGGAGCTGTTTTTT. Protein: CASRRTGNTGELFF.

The rearrangement joins TRBV11-2 to TRBJ2-5; D is perhaps TRBD2 (5 bases). V dropped 5 bases and J dropped 1 base, with 8 bases sitting between them. There are 13 residues in the CDR3. Germline V gene data show CDR1 as SGHAT and CDR2 as FQNNGV. CDR3 in DNA: TGTGCCAGCAGCCGGGGTATCCAAGAGACCCAGTACTTC. Translating gives CASSRGIQETQYF.